The T cell receptor beta chain under discussion was sequenced for a study of T cells in Graves' hyperthyroidism and ophthalmopathy. The CDR3 contains 11 residues when both ends are counted. Germline CDR1 and CDR2: SNHLY and FYNNEI. TCR beta CDR3 regions were amplified from RNA. Carried out on the TCR CDR3, a first-round RT-PCR used the HTBI primer set. From the multiplex PCR reads, TCRdb called clonotypes with MiXCR, one entry per CDR3 protein. Here the sample spans 500,000 to 750,000 distinct CDR3 sequences, roughly 50% being singletons. In regard to this clonotype: It is likely a read error, because the conserved phenylalanine at the end of the CDR3 is missing. The DNA is omitted, as the CDR3 cannot be located on it reliably, and the CDR3 follows TCRdb's listing.

Disease duration under 2 months; hyperthyroidism patients were aged 18 to 65. This sequence joins TRBV2 and TRBJ1-2. What was sequenced was peripheral blood or thyroid tissue (not recorded which). This TCR was recovered from a young woman with Graves' hyperthyroidism. The CDR3 sequence is CASSLLAATSY.